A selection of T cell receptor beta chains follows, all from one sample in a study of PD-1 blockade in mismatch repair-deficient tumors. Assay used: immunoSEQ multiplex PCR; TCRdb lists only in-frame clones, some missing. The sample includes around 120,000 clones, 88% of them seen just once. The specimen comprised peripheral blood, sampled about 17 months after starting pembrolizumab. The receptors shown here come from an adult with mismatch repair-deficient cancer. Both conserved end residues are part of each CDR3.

CDR3: CASSQGLAATYEQYF
J: TRBJ2-7
V: TRBV4-2

CDR3: CATTGAGDTEQYF
J: TRBJ2-7
V: TRBV28

CDR3: CASSPNLDLNYGYTF
J: TRBJ1-2
V: TRBV7-9

CDR3: CASTSGFYEQYF
J: TRBJ2-7
V: TRBV2

CDR3: CASRVSGVSSYEQYF
J: TRBJ2-7
V: TRBV27

CDR3: CASDGPAVRTFYEQYF
J: TRBJ2-7
V: TRBV19

CDR3: CASSYSGTGVYEQYF
J: TRBJ2-7
V: TRBV6-5

CDR3: CASSLLSRARGYTF
J: TRBJ1-2
V: TRBV5-6

CDR3: CASSRTSRSGEQYF
J: TRBJ2-7
V: TRBV10-2

CDR3: CASSFVLAGTDTQYF
J: TRBJ2-3
V: TRBV13

CDR3: CASSERDRLTYEQYF
J: TRBJ2-7
V: TRBV5-1

CDR3: CATSRGGYLAELQETQYF
J: TRBJ2-5
V: TRBV15

CDR3: CASRDSMNTEAFF
J: TRBJ1-1
V: TRBV6-6

CDR3: CASSDLLWSATQYF
J: TRBJ2-3
V: TRBV25-1

CDR3: CASSLDTGELFF
J: TRBJ2-2
V: TRBV11-3

CDR3: CASSSTLLAGIAYEQYF
J: TRBJ2-7
V: TRBV11-2

CDR3: CASSTGTGGETQYF
J: TRBJ2-5
V: TRBV27

CDR3: CASSFLGRGTEAFF
J: TRBJ1-1
V: TRBV5-4

CDR3: CASSLSGRAVQSSYNEQFF
J: TRBJ2-1
V: TRBV5-8

CDR3: CASRPLGANYQQYF
J: TRBJ2-7
V: TRBV6-6

CDR3: CASRPDNDQPQHF
J: TRBJ1-5
V: TRBV28

CDR3: CSVILAGGRETQYF
J: TRBJ2-5
V: TRBV29-1

CDR3: CASSQAPGLRYEQYF
J: TRBJ2-7
V: TRBV4-1

CDR3: CASSHQGSPYEQYF
J: TRBJ2-7
V: TRBV19

CDR3: CASSRQDSSSGNTIYF
J: TRBJ1-3
V: TRBV5-4

CDR3: CAWTFKRKLFF
J: TRBJ1-4
V: TRBV30

CDR3: CASSYSGTHTDTQYF
J: TRBJ2-3
V: TRBV6-5

CDR3: CASSARRRDTQYF
J: TRBJ2-3
V: TRBV2

CDR3: CASSSDSLKSSYNEQFF
J: TRBJ2-1
V: TRBV27

CDR3: CASSISTGELFF
J: TRBJ2-2
V: TRBV19

CDR3: CASSSRTSGVDEQFF
J: TRBJ2-1
V: TRBV11-3

CDR3: CASSPWRNMRQETQYF
J: TRBJ2-5
V: TRBV7-9

CDR3: CASSEAVQGGYEQYF
J: TRBJ2-7
V: TRBV6-1

CDR3: CASSVLGRTGAPDTQYF
J: TRBJ2-3
V: TRBV9

CDR3: CASSHGGETQYF
J: TRBJ2-5
V: TRBV7-8

CDR3: CASSFDRTEAFF
J: TRBJ1-1
V: TRBV5-1

CDR3: CASSTDTGNEQFF
J: TRBJ2-1
V: TRBV6-5

CDR3: CASGVGGNYNEQFF
J: TRBJ2-1
V: TRBV12-5

CDR3: CASSKLDSLDEAFF
J: TRBJ1-1
V: TRBV27

CDR3: CASSWGGDRTQYF
J: TRBJ2-5
V: TRBV27

CDR3: CASRPTGSGANVLTF
J: TRBJ2-6
V: TRBV6-1

CDR3: CASSLPNYGYTF
J: TRBJ1-2
V: TRBV5-8

CDR3: CASSLPTGFNQPQHF
J: TRBJ1-5
V: TRBV28

CDR3: CASSLGRGARSYEQYF
J: TRBJ2-7
V: TRBV5-1

CDR3: CASSMRGQGSYNEQFF
J: TRBJ2-1
V: TRBV19

CDR3: CASSFGQLYEQYF
J: TRBJ2-7
V: TRBV7-2

CDR3: CASSLTPINTGELFF
J: TRBJ2-2
V: TRBV27

CDR3: CASSNLPDSSYEQYF
J: TRBJ2-7
V: TRBV7-6

CDR3: CAWSLAGGTEQYF
J: TRBJ2-7
V: TRBV30

CDR3: CASSGYGTPEGDTQYF
J: TRBJ2-3
V: TRBV7-9

CDR3: CASSVDPIPNTEAFF
J: TRBJ1-1
V: TRBV9

CDR3: CAISDDSLYEQYF
J: TRBJ2-7
V: TRBV10-3